This TCR beta chain was sequenced during a study of cytomegalovirus exposure and HLA in healthy donors. There are 11 residues in the CDR3. CDR1 is MNHEY, CDR2 SVGAGI, per germline. V was clipped by 6 bases and J by 2 bases, with 4 bases between them. In regard to this clone: Additional DNA sequences in this sample encode the identical CDR3.

PCR amplification relied on 60 Vbeta primers (plus 13 Jbeta primers). Profiled with immunoSEQ multiplex PCR; TCRdb holds only in-frame clones, not every one. This table has 150,000 to 200,000 clones, approximately 80% appearing once. Material for sequencing was PBMCs. The V and J genes are TRBV6-5 and TRBJ2-5; D remains unclear. This sequence originates from a man younger than 35 in good health and CMV-seropositive. The CDR3 reads CASRRQETQYF. The CDR3, as DNA: TGTGCCAGCAGGCGGCAAGAGACCCAGTACTTC.